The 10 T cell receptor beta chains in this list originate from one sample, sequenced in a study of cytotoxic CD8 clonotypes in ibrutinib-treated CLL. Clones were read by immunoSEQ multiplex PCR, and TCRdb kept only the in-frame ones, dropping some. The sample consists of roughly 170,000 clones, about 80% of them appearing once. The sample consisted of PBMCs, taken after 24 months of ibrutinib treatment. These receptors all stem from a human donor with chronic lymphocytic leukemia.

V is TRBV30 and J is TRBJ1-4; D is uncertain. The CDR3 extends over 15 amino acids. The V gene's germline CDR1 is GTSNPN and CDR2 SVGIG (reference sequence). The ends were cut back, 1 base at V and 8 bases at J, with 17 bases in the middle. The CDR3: CAWSAIGVLGEKLFF. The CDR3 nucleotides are TGTGCCTGGAGTGCGATTGGGGTTCTGGGGGAAAAACTGTTTTTT.

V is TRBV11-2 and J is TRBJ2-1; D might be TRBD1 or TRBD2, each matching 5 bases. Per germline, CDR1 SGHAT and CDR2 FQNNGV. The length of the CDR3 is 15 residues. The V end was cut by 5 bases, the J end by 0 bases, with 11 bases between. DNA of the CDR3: TGTGCCAGCAGCCCAGGGAGCAGCTCCTACAATGAGCAGTTCTTC. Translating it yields CASSPGSSSYNEQFF.

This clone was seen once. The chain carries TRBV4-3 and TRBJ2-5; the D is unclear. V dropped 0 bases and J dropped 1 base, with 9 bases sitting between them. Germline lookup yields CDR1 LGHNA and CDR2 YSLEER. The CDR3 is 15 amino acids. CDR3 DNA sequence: TGCGCCAGCAGCCAAGATAGTGGGCTCCAAGAGACCCAGTACTTC. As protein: CASSQDSGLQETQYF.

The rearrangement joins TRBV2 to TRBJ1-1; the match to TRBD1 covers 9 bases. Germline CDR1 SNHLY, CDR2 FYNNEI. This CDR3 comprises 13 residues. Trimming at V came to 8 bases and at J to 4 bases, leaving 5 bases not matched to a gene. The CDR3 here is CASVRDRVTEAFF. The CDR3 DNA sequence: TGTGCCAGCGTCAGGGACAGGGTCACTGAAGCTTTCTTT.

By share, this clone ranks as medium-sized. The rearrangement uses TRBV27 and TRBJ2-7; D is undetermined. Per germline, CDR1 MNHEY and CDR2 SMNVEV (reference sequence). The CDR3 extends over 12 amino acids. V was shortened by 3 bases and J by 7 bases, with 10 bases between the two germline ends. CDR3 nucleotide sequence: TGTGCCAGCAGTTTTGGACGAACGGAGCAGTACTTC. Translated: CASSFGRTEQYF.

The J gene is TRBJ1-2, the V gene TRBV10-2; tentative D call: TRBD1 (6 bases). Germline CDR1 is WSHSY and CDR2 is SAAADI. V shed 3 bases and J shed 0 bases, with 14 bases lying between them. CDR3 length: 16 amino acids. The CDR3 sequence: CASSDGGHKANYGYTF. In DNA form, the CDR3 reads TGCGCCAGCAGTGACGGGGGGCATAAAGCTAACTATGGCTACACCTTC.

The CDR3 loop is CASRFSPSLGTDTQYF. The CDR3 region has the DNA TGTGCAAGTCGCTTTTCTCCTAGTTTGGGCACAGATACGCAGTATTTT. This chain uses TRBV12-2 with TRBJ2-3; TRBD2 reflects the table's D call only, with no check against the DNA. TRBV12-2 represents a pseudogene. The CDR3 contains 16 residues.

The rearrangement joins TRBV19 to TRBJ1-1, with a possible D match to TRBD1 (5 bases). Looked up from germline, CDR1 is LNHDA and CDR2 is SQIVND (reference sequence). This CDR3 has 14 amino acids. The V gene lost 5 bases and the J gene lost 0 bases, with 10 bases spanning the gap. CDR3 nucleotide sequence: TGTGCCAGTAGTTTGGGACGGATGAACACTGAAGCTTTCTTT. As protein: CASSLGRMNTEAFF.

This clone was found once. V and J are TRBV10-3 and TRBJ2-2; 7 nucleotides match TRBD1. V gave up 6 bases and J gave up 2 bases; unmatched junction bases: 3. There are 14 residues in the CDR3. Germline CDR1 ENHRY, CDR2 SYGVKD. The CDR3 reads CAISRDRNTGELFF. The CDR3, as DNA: TGTGCCATCAGCCGGGACAGAAACACCGGGGAGCTGTTTTTT.

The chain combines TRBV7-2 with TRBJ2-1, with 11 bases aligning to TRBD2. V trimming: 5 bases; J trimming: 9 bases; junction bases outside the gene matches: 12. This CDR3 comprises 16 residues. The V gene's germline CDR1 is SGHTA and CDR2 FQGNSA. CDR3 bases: TGTGCCAGCAGCAGAAGGACTAGCGGGTACGTAACTGAGCAGTTCTTC. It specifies CASSRRTSGYVTEQFF.